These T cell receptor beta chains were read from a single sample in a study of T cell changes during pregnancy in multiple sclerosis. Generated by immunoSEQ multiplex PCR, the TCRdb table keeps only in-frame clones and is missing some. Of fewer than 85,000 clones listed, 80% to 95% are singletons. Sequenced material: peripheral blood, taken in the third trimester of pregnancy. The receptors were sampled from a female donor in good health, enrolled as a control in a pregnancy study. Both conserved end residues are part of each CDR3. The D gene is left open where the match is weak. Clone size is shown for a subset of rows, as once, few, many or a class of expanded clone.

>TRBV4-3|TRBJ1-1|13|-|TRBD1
CASSRRDRVVTFF
TGCGCCAGCAGCCGCCGGGACAGGGTCGTAACTTTCTTT
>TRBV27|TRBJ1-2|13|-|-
CASSLSPSHGYTF
TGTGCCAGCAGTTTGTCTCCTAGCCATGGCTACACCTTC
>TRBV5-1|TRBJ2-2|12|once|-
CASSRGTGELFF
TGCGCCAGCAGCCGGGGCACCGGGGAGCTGTTTTTT
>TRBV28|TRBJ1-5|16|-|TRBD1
CASSFPGQEVNQPQHF
TGTGCCAGCAGTTTCCCGGGACAGGAGGTCAATCAGCCCCAGCATTTT
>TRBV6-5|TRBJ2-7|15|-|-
CASSYSAGPSYEQYF
TGTGCCAGCAGTTACTCTGCGGGCCCATCTTACGAGCAGTACTTC
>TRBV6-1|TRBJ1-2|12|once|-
CASSAQGYGYTF
TGTGCCAGCAGTGCCCAGGGCTATGGCTACACCTTC
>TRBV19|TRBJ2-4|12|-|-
CASSMYRAIQYF
TGTGCCAGTAGTATGTACAGGGCCATTCAGTACTTC
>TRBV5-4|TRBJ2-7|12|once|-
CASSLLDYEQYF
TGTGCCAGCAGCCTCCTAGACTACGAGCAGTACTTC
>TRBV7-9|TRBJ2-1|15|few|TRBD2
CASSLRPSGLDEQFF
TGTGCCAGCAGCTTAAGGCCTAGCGGATTGGATGAGCAGTTCTTC
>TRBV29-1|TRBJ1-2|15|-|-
CSVEGGRTETYGYTF
TGCAGCGTTGAAGGGGGACGGACAGAGACCTATGGCTACACCTTC
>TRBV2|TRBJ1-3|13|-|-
CASSGGGGNTIYF
TGTGCCAGCAGTGGCGGGGGTGGAAACACCATATATTTT
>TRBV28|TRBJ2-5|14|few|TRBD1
CASSPLGTEETQYF
TGTGCCAGCAGTCCACTCGGGACAGAAGAGACCCAGTACTTC
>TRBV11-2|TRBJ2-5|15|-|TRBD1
CASRYGQGARETQYF
TGTGCCAGCAGATACGGACAGGGGGCGCGGGAGACCCAGTACTTC
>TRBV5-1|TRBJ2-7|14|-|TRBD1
CASSFTGGSDEQYF
TGCGCCAGCAGCTTTACAGGGGGCTCCGACGAGCAGTACTTC
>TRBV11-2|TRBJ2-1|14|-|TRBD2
CASSQGLAGREQFF
TGTGCCAGCAGCCAAGGACTAGCGGGGAGGGAGCAGTTCTTC
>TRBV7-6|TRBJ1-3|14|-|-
CASSQGRSGNTIYF
TGTGCCAGCAGCCAGGGGCGCTCTGGAAACACCATATATTTT
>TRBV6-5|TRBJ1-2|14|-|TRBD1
CASSYTGVSYGYTF
TGTGCCAGCAGTTACACAGGGGTTAGCTATGGCTACACCTTC
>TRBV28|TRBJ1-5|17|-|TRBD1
CASSPTLGQVVDQPQHF
TGTGCCAGCAGCCCTACCCTCGGACAGGTAGTAGATCAGCCCCAGCATTTT
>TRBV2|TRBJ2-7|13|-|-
CASTEARAVEQYF
TGTGCCAGCACCGAGGCCAGGGCAGTGGAGCAGTACTTC
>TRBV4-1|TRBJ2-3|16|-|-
CASSPRQDLRTDTQYF
TGCGCCAGCAGCCCCAGACAGGACCTTCGCACAGATACGCAGTATTTT
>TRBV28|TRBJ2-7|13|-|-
CASSTSYSREQYF
TGTGCCAGCAGTACTAGCTACAGTCGCGAGCAGTACTTC
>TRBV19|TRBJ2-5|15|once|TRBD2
CASRDPATSGETQYF
TGTGCCAGTCGAGACCCCGCGACTAGCGGAGAGACCCAGTACTTC
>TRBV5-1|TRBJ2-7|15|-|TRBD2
CASSLGLADDYEQYF
TGCGCCAGCAGCTTGGGACTAGCGGACGACTACGAGCAGTACTTC
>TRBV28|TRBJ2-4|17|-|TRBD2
CASSRAGTSDGKNIQYF
TGTGCCAGCAGTCGAGCCGGGACTAGTGACGGCAAAAACATTCAGTACTTC
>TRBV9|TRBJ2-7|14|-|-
CASSVGGPTYEQYF
TGTGCCAGCAGCGTCGGGGGACCTACCTACGAGCAGTACTTC
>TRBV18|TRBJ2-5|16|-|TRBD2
CASSPLAGVTQETQYF
TGTGCCAGCTCACCACTAGCGGGGGTTACCCAAGAGACCCAGTACTTC
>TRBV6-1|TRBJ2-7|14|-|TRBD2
CASSLLAGFYEQYF
TGTGCCAGCAGTTTACTAGCGGGGTTCTACGAGCAGTACTTC
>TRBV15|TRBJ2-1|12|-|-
CATSRGQGIEFF
TGTGCCACCAGCAGAGGCCAGGGAATTGAGTTCTTC
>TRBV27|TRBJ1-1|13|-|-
CASIPRGSGEAFF
TGTGCCAGCATCCCCAGGGGTTCCGGTGAAGCTTTCTTT
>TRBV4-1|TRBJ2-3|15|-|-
CASSRAGAGTDTQYF
TGCGCCAGCAGCCGAGCAGGAGCGGGCACAGATACGCAGTATTTT
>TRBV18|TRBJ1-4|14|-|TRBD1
CASSPDRGKEKLFF
TGTGCCAGCTCACCTGACAGGGGTAAGGAAAAACTGTTTTTT
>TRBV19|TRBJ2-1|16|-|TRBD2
CASMSASGRFTNEQFF
TGTGCCAGTATGAGTGCTAGCGGGAGGTTTACGAATGAGCAGTTCTTC
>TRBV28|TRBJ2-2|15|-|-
CASSFPRGSTGELFF
TGTGCCAGCAGTTTTCCGAGAGGTTCCACCGGGGAGCTGTTTTTT
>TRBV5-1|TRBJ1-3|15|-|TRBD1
CASSGQGVSGNTIYF
TGCGCCAGCAGCGGGCAGGGGGTCTCCGGAAACACCATATATTTT
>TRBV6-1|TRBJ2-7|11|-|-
CASNFLYEQYF
TGTGCCAGCAATTTTCTGTACGAGCAGTACTTC
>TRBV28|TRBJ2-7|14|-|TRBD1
CASSWTGGAYEQYF
TGTGCCAGCAGTTGGACAGGGGGCGCTTACGAGCAGTACTTC
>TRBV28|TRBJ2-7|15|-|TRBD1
CASSVTTGSSYEQYF
TGTGCCAGCAGTGTCACGACAGGGAGCTCCTACGAGCAGTACTTC
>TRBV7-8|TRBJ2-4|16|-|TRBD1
CASSLVHRGFKNIQYF
TGTGCCAGCAGCTTAGTGCACAGGGGTTTCAAAAACATTCAGTACTTC
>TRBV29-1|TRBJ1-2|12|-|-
CSVLTGIDGYTF
TGCAGCGTTCTAACAGGTATCGATGGCTACACCTTC
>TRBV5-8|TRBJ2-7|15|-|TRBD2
CASSLASGGPYEQYF
TGTGCCAGCAGCTTGGCTAGCGGGGGACCCTACGAGCAGTACTTC
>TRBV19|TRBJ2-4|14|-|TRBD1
CASSTRQGQNIQYF
TGTGCCAGTAGTACGCGACAGGGACAAAACATTCAGTACTTC
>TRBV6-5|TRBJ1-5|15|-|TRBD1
CASSRQGRGDQPQHF
TGTGCCAGCAGTCGACAGGGTCGAGGGGATCAGCCCCAGCATTTT
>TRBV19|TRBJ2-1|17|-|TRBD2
CASSSLLAGPWYNEQFF
TGTGCCAGTAGCAGCCTTCTAGCGGGACCATGGTACAATGAGCAGTTCTTC
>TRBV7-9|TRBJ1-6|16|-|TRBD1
CASRPTGGRDNSPLHF
TGTGCCAGCAGACCCACAGGGGGCCGTGATAATTCACCCCTCCACTTT
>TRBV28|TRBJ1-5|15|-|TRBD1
CASSWAGDRGQPQHF
TGTGCCAGCAGTTGGGCGGGGGACAGGGGCCAGCCCCAGCATTTT
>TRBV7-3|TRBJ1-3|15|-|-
CASSLDSGVGNTIYF
TGTGCCAGCAGCTTAGATTCAGGGGTAGGAAACACCATATATTTT
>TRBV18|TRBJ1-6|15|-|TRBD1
CASSPGQVGNSPLHF
TGTGCCAGCTCACCCGGACAGGTGGGGAATTCACCCCTCCACTTT
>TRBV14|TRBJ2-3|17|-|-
CASSQDVGGTSTDTQYF
TGTGCCAGCAGCCAAGATGTGGGCGGGACTAGCACAGATACGCAGTATTTT
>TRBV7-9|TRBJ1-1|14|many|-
CASRPGRMNTEAFF
TGTGCCAGCAGACCCGGGAGGATGAACACTGAAGCTTTCTTT
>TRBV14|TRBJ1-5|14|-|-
CASSQGTGNQPQHF
TGTGCCAGCAGCCAAGGGACAGGCAATCAGCCCCAGCATTTT
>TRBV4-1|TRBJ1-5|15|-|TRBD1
CASSLYRGGNQPQHF
TGCGCCAGCAGCCTCTACAGGGGTGGCAATCAGCCCCAGCATTTT